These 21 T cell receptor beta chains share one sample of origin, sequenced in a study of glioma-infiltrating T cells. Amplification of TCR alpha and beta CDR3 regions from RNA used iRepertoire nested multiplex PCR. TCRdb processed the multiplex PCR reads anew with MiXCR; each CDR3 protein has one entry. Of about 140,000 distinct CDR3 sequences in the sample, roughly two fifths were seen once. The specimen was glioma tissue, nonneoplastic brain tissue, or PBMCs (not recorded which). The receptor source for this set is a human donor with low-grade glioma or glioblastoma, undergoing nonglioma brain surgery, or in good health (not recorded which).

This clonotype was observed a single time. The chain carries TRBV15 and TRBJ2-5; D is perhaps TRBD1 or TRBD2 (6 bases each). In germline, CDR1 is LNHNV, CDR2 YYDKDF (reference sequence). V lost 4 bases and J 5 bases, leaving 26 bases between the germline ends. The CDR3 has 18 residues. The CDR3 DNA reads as TGTGCCACCAGCACTTATGTTACTAGAGGGGGGCCCGAGGAGACCCAGTACTTC. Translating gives CATSTYVTRGGPEETQYF.

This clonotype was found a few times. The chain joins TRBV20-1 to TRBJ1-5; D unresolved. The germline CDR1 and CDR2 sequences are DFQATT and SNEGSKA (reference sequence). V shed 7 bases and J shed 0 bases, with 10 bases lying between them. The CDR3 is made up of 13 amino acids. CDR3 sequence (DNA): TGCAGTGGGTTGGGATATAGCAATCAGCCCCAGCATTTT. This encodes CSGLGYSNQPQHF.

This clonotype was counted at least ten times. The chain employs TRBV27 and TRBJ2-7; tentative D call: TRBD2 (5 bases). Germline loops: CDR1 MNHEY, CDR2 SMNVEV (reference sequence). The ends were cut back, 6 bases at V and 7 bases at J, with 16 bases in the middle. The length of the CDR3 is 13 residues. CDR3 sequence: CASRSGTGDEQYF. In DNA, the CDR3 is TGTGCCAGCAGAAGCGGAACGGGTGATGAGCAGTACTTC.

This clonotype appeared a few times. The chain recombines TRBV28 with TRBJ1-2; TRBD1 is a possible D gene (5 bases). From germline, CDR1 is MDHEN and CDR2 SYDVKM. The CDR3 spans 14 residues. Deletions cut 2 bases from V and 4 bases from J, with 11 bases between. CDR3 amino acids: CASSLLFGTYGYTF. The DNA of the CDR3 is TGTGCCAGCAGTTTACTGTTCGGGACCTATGGCTACACCTTC.

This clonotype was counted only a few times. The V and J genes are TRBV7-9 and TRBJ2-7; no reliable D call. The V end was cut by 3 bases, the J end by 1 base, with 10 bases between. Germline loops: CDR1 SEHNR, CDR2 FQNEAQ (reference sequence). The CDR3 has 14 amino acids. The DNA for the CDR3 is TGTGCCAGCAGCTTTTCCCAACTTTCCTACGAGCAGTACTTC. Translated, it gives CASSFSQLSYEQYF.

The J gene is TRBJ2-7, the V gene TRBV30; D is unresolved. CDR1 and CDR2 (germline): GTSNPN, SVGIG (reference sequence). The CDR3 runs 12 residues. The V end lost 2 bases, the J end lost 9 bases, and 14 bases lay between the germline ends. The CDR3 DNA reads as TGTGCCTGGAGTCTTTTCGACAACGGGCAGTACTTC. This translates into CAWSLFDNGQYF.

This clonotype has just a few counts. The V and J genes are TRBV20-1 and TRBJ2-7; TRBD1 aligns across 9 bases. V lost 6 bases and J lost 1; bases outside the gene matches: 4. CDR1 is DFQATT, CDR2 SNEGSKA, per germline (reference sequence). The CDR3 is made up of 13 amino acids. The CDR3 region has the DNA TGCAGTGCCGGGGACAGGGATTCCTACGAGCAGTACTTC. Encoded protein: CSAGDRDSYEQYF.

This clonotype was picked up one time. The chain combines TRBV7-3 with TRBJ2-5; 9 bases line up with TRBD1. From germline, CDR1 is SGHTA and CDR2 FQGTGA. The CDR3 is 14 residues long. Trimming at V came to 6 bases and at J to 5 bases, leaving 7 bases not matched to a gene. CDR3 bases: TGTGCCAGCAGTCCGAACAGGGGGCGGGAGACCCAGTACTTC. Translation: CASSPNRGRETQYF.

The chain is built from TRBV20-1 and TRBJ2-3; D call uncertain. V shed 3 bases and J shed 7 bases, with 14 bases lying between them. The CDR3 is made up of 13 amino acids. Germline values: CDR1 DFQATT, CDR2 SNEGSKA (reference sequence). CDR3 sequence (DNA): TGCAGTGCTAGTTCGTCTACTGGGAATACGCAGTATTTT. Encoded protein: CSASSSTGNTQYF.

The CDR3 nucleotides read TGTGCCAGCAACCAGGGCGCGAACACTGAAGCTTTCTTT. It codes for CASNQGANTEAFF. This chain joins TRBV2 and TRBJ1-1; D possibly corresponds to TRBD1 (5 bases). The CDR3 covers 13 residues. CDR1 is SNHLY, CDR2 FYNNEI, per germline. The ends were cut back, 7 bases at V and 1 base at J, with 10 bases in the middle.

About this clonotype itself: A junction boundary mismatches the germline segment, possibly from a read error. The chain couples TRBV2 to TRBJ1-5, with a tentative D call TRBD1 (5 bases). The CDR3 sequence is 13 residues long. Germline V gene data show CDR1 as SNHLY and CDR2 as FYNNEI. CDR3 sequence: CASSGGSHQHQHF. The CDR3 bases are TGTGCCAGCAGTGGGGGCAGCCATCAGCACCAGCATTTT.

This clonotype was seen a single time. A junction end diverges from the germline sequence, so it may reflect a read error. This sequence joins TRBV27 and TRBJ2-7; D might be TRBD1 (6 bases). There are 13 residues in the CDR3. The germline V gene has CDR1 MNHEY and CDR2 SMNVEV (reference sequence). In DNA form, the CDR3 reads TGTGCCAGCACTTTATTCCCAGGGGCCGAGCAGTACTTC. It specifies CASTLFPGAEQYF.

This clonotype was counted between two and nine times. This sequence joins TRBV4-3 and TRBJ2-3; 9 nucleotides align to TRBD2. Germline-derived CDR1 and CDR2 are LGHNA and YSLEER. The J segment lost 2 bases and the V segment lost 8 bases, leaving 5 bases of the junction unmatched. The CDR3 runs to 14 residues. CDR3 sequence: CASSAGGVTDTQYF. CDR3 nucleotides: TGCGCCAGCTCAGCGGGGGGCGTCACAGATACGCAGTATTTT.

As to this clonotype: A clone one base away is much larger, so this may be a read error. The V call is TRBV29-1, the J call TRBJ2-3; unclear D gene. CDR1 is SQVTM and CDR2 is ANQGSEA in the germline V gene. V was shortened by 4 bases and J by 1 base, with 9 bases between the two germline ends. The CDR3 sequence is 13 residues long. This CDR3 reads CSVGRVRTDTQYF. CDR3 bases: TGCAGCGTTGGACGGGTCCGCACAGATACGCAGTATTTT.

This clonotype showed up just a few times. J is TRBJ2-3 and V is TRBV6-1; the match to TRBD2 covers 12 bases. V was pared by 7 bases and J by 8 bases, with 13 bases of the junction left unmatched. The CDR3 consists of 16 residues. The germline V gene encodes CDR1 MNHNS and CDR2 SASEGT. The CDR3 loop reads CASTLALAGGPSTQYF. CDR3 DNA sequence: TGTGCCAGCACTCTGGCCCTAGCGGGGGGGCCGAGTACGCAGTATTTT.

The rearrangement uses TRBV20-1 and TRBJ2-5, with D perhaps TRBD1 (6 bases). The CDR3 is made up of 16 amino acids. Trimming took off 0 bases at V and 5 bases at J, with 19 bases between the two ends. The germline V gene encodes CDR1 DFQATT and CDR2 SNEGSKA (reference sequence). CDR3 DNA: TGCAGTGCTAGAGATGCTCTAACAGGGTTGGAGGAGACCCAGTACTTC. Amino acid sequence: CSARDALTGLEETQYF.

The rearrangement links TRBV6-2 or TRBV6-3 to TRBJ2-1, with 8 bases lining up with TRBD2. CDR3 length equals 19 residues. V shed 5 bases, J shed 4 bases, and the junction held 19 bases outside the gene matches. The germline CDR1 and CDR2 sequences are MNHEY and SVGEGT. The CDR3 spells CASSPLADRAGDRYNEQFF. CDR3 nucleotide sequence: TGTGCCAGCAGTCCACTCGCGGACAGAGCGGGAGACAGATACAATGAGCAGTTCTTC.

CDR3 protein: CASSLFATKNIQYF. The CDR3 nucleotides read TGTGCCAGCAGTTTATTTGCCACAAAAAACATTCAGTACTTC. J is TRBJ2-4 and V is TRBV28; D is unresolved. This CDR3 contains 14 residues. Germline V gene lookup returns CDR1 MDHEN and CDR2 SYDVKM. The V and J ends lost 1 base and 4 bases respectively, with 8 bases between them. The variable domain in full, with the rest retrieved from reference TRBV28 and TRBJ2-4, is DVKVTQSSRYLVKRTGEKVFLECVQDMDHENMFWYRQDPGLGLRLIYFSYDVKMKEKGDIPEGYSVSREKKERFSLILESASTNQTSMYLCASSLFATKNIQYFGAGTRLSVL.

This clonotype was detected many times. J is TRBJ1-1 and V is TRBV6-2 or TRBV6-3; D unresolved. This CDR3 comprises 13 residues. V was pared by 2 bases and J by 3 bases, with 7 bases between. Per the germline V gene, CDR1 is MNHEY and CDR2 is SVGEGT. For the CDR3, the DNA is TGTGCCAGCAGTTACAGGGAGTACACTGAAGCTTTCTTT. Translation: CASSYREYTEAFF.

The DNA for the CDR3 is TGTGCCAGCAGCTTAACGGGGGCGGGGGAGACCACTAGCACAGATACGCAGTATTTT. Translated: CASSLTGAGETTSTDTQYF. The chain joins TRBV7-9 to TRBJ2-3; D may be TRBD2 (7 bases). CDR1 SEHNR and CDR2 FQNEAQ come from the germline V gene (reference sequence). The CDR3 has 19 amino acids. Trimming left V 2 bases short and J 0 bases short, with 21 bases between.

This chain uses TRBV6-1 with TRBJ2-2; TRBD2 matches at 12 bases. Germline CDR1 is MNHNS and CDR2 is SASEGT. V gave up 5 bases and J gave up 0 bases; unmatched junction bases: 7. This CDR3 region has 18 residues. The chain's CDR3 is CASSFFGTSGPNTGELFF. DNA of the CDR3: TGTGCCAGCAGTTTTTTCGGGACTAGCGGGCCGAACACCGGGGAGCTGTTTTTT.